This TCR beta chain was sequenced for a study of T cells expressing NK-cell markers (dated by TCRdb to the early 2020s). Study-wide context: In sorted CD3+CD56+NKG2C+, CD3+CD56+NKG2C- and CD3+CD56-NKG2C+ T-cell subsets from several donors, TCR beta-chain repertoires were profiled. Among the eight sequenced donors, only one was HCMV-seronegative, while the other seven were HCMV-seropositive. The study sequenced eight donors, all healthy volunteers chosen at random: three men and five women. Illumina HiSeq 2000/2500, MiSeq or NextSeq was used to sequence libraries as 2 x 150 bp reads.

CDR1 and CDR2, looked up from the germline V gene, are MGHRA and YSYEKL. Spanning cysteine to phenylalanine, the CDR3 consists of 15 amino acids. No DNA sequence is on record. As concerns this clonotype: Its antigen is currently not known.

What the study reported, not specific to this receptor: For roughly six donors, the dominant CD3+CD56+NKG2C+ clonotypes were among the top 10 CD8+ clonotypes and accounted for 1.0-7.0% of CD8+ T cells. Those dominant clonotypes were again the most abundant among CD3+CD56-NKG2C+ cells in a few donors, at about 25-60.1%. Whether the expanded NKG2C-expressing T cell clones were specific for HCMV antigens was left unclear.

To determine HCMV serostatus, a commercial ELISA kit was used to detect HCMV-specific IgG in serum. Ficoll density gradient centrifugation was used to isolate peripheral blood mononuclear cells from blood. Sequencing was carried out with an Illumina HiSeq 2000. The TCR beta cDNA libraries were made using 5'RACE template switching, a step that added both a universal primer site and unique molecular identifiers. cDNA synthesis was primed from the TCR beta constant segment, followed by two successive PCR amplification steps. In the authors' own workflow: MIGEC handled demultiplexing of the reads and grouping by UMI, while MiTCR was used to assemble and quantify clonotypes. To exclude erroneous sequences, only TCR cDNA sequences supported by at least two reads were retained. The tcR package was used for downstream repertoire analysis, and clonotypes were matched between fractions using CDR3 nucleotide sequence together with V segment. Antigen specificity was annotated against VDJdb with VDJmatch, allowing one amino acid substitution in CDR3. TCRdb reprocessed the reads, and each CDR3 protein sequence is entered once, without DNA. These V and J calls derive from TCRdb rather than the authors' analysis. The sample table gives about 160,000 distinct CDR3 sequences. The biggest ten clones account for around 20% of the sample.

The specimen sequenced was blood T cells: a sorted CD56 or NKG2C T cell subset, CD4+ or CD8+ T cells, or bulk PBMC T cells (not recorded which). Rearrangement joined TRBV4-1 to TRBJ1-1. The TCR comes from a man between 18 and 69 years old in good health. CDR3 region: CASSQDLALGTEAFF.